These T cell receptor beta chains were read from a single sample in a study of blood T cells in healthy people across ages. In TCRdb, the 5' RACE reads were re-called with MiXCR into one record per CDR3 protein. The repertoire includes under 700,000 distinct CDR3 sequences, less than 25% of them detected once, and just over 8.5% sits in the top ten. The same sample was also studied in work on T cells of mothers and their children.

What was sequenced was blood. Receptors were obtained from a boy younger than 18 in good health. Both conserved end residues are part of each CDR3. Fields, in order: V gene, D gene, J gene, clone size, CDR3 protein, CDR3 DNA. The D gene is left open where the match is weak. Clone size, where shown, is once, few, many, or a class for clones that have expanded.

v_call: TRBV6-6
d_call: NA
j_call: TRBJ1-4
clone_size: many
cdr3_aa: CASSRPNEKLFF
cdr3_nt: TGTGCCAGCAGCCGACCCAATGAAAAACTGTTTTTT

v_call: TRBV7-2
d_call: NA
j_call: TRBJ2-2
clone_size: NA
cdr3_aa: CASSLDPLSTGELFF
cdr3_nt: TGTGCCAGCAGCTTAGACCCCTTAAGCACCGGGGAGCTGTTTTTT

v_call: TRBV20-1
d_call: NA
j_call: TRBJ2-7
clone_size: NA
cdr3_aa: CSARVTQGLYEQYF
cdr3_nt: TGCAGTGCTAGAGTAACGCAGGGCTTGTACGAGCAGTACTTC

v_call: TRBV20-1
d_call: TRBD2
j_call: TRBJ2-4
clone_size: few
cdr3_aa: CSARLAGGF
cdr3_nt: TGCAGTGCCCGACTAGCGGGAGGCTTC

v_call: TRBV28
d_call: NA
j_call: TRBJ2-5
clone_size: NA
cdr3_aa: CASREGETETQYF
cdr3_nt: TGTGCCAGCAGGGAGGGGGAAACAGAGACCCAGTACTTC

v_call: TRBV3-1
d_call: TRBD2
j_call: TRBJ2-1
clone_size: few
cdr3_aa: CASSQDRRGGFDEQFF
cdr3_nt: TGTGCCAGCAGCCAAGATAGGCGGGGGGGCTTCGATGAGCAGTTCTTC

v_call: TRBV12-3/TRBV12-4
d_call: NA
j_call: TRBJ2-7
clone_size: NA
cdr3_aa: CASSAGPANEQYF
cdr3_nt: TGTGCCAGCAGTGCCGGACCTGCTAACGAGCAGTACTTC

v_call: TRBV3-1
d_call: TRBD1
j_call: TRBJ1-6
clone_size: NA
cdr3_aa: CASSQSTGVGSPLHF
cdr3_nt: TGTGCCAGCAGCCAATCGACAGGGGTCGGGTCACCCCTCCACTTT

v_call: TRBV6-1
d_call: NA
j_call: TRBJ1-1
clone_size: NA
cdr3_aa: CASGRMRAMNTEAFF
cdr3_nt: TGTGCCAGCGGACGAATGAGGGCCATGAACACTGAAGCTTTCTTT

v_call: TRBV6-1
d_call: NA
j_call: TRBJ2-7
clone_size: NA
cdr3_aa: CASSGGLAGTYEQYF
cdr3_nt: TGTGCCAGCAGTGGGGGACTGGCAGGGACCTACGAGCAGTACTTC

v_call: TRBV9
d_call: TRBD2
j_call: TRBJ2-1
clone_size: NA
cdr3_aa: CANSGRGEGLNEQFF
cdr3_nt: TGTGCCAACAGCGGACGAGGGGAGGGCCTTAATGAGCAGTTCTTC

v_call: TRBV4-3
d_call: TRBD1
j_call: TRBJ2-5
clone_size: NA
cdr3_aa: CASSRKLVTSGGLETQYF
cdr3_nt: TGCGCCAGCAGCCGAAAATTGGTAACGTCAGGGGGCTTGGAGACCCAGTACTTC

v_call: TRBV28
d_call: NA
j_call: TRBJ2-4
clone_size: NA
cdr3_aa: CASRETVAKNIQYF
cdr3_nt: TGTGCCAGCAGAGAGACTGTAGCCAAAAACATTCAGTACTTC

v_call: TRBV7-2
d_call: NA
j_call: TRBJ2-3
clone_size: NA
cdr3_aa: CASSLPPEGRSDTQYF
cdr3_nt: TGTGCCAGCAGCTTGCCCCCCGAAGGGCGGTCAGATACGCAGTATTTT

v_call: TRBV12-3/TRBV12-4
d_call: TRBD1
j_call: TRBJ2-3
clone_size: NA
cdr3_aa: CASSSTGTGSRDTQYF
cdr3_nt: TGTGCCAGCAGTTCCACCGGGACAGGGAGCAGAGATACGCAGTATTTT

v_call: TRBV20-1
d_call: NA
j_call: TRBJ2-7
clone_size: few
cdr3_aa: CSAWAGTHPYEQYF
cdr3_nt: TGCAGTGCTTGGGCCGGGACTCACCCCTACGAGCAGTACTTC

v_call: TRBV20-1
d_call: NA
j_call: TRBJ1-1
clone_size: NA
cdr3_aa: CSARDGWSLTEAFF
cdr3_nt: TGCAGTGCTAGGGACGGGTGGAGTTTGACTGAAGCTTTCTTT

v_call: TRBV25-1
d_call: TRBD2
j_call: TRBJ2-7
clone_size: few
cdr3_aa: CASSEYGTTPFEQYF
cdr3_nt: TGTGCCAGCAGTGAATATGGGACTACCCCTTTTGAGCAGTACTTC

v_call: TRBV12-3/TRBV12-4
d_call: NA
j_call: TRBJ1-4
clone_size: few
cdr3_aa: CASSLVLGVDEKLFF
cdr3_nt: TGTGCCAGCAGTTTAGTACTGGGTGTCGATGAAAAACTGTTTTTT

v_call: TRBV27
d_call: NA
j_call: TRBJ2-7
clone_size: few
cdr3_aa: CASSLNPGAHYEQYF
cdr3_nt: TGTGCCAGCAGTTTGAACCCCGGGGCCCACTACGAGCAGTACTTC

v_call: TRBV27
d_call: TRBD1
j_call: TRBJ1-5
clone_size: few
cdr3_aa: CASSQDRDRVPYSNQPQHF
cdr3_nt: TGTGCCAGCAGCCAGGACCGGGACAGGGTCCCTTATAGCAATCAGCCCCAGCATTTT

v_call: TRBV28
d_call: NA
j_call: TRBJ1-2
clone_size: few
cdr3_aa: CASTSEGVNYGYTF
cdr3_nt: TGTGCCAGCACCTCCGAGGGAGTGAACTATGGCTACACCTTC

v_call: TRBV20-1
d_call: NA
j_call: TRBJ1-2
clone_size: many
cdr3_aa: CSDGSRGSGTYGYTF
cdr3_nt: TGCAGTGATGGGTCACGGGGTTCGGGCACCTATGGCTACACCTTC

v_call: TRBV5-1
d_call: NA
j_call: TRBJ2-3
clone_size: NA
cdr3_aa: CASSFGGVSTDTQYF
cdr3_nt: TGCGCCAGCAGCTTCGGCGGGGTCAGCACAGATACGCAGTATTTT

v_call: TRBV20-1
d_call: NA
j_call: TRBJ2-1
clone_size: few
cdr3_aa: CSAPTESSYNEQFF
cdr3_nt: TGCAGTGCGCCGACAGAAAGCTCCTACAATGAGCAGTTCTTC

v_call: TRBV7-9
d_call: TRBD1
j_call: TRBJ1-1
clone_size: NA
cdr3_aa: CASSLFSGGTEAFF
cdr3_nt: TGTGCCAGCAGCTTATTCTCAGGGGGCACTGAAGCTTTCTTT

v_call: TRBV11-2
d_call: TRBD2
j_call: TRBJ2-1
clone_size: few
cdr3_aa: CASSLKLRLRAGGSYNEQFF
cdr3_nt: TGTGCCAGCAGCTTAAAACTTCGACTTCGAGCGGGAGGGTCCTACAATGAGCAGTTCTTC

v_call: TRBV2
d_call: TRBD1
j_call: TRBJ2-7
clone_size: NA
cdr3_aa: CASRDWTGCYEQYF
cdr3_nt: TGTGCCAGCAGGGATTGGACAGGATGCTACGAGCAGTACTTC

v_call: TRBV20-1
d_call: NA
j_call: TRBJ1-4
clone_size: few
cdr3_aa: CSARAYNEKLFF
cdr3_nt: TGCAGTGCTAGGGCTTACAATGAAAAACTGTTTTTT

v_call: TRBV29-1
d_call: NA
j_call: TRBJ2-7
clone_size: NA
cdr3_aa: CSGLGGEEQYF
cdr3_nt: TGCAGCGGGTTGGGCGGGGAAGAGCAGTACTTC

v_call: TRBV4-3
d_call: NA
j_call: TRBJ2-1
clone_size: few
cdr3_aa: CASSQDKSGEQFF
cdr3_nt: TGCGCCAGCAGCCAAGATAAATCCGGTGAGCAGTTCTTC

v_call: TRBV4-2
d_call: NA
j_call: TRBJ2-1
clone_size: few
cdr3_aa: CASSHIPDNEQFF
cdr3_nt: TGTGCCAGCAGCCATATCCCTGACAATGAGCAGTTCTTC

v_call: TRBV9
d_call: NA
j_call: TRBJ2-7
clone_size: few
cdr3_aa: CASSVDIGQGYEQYF
cdr3_nt: TGTGCCAGCAGCGTAGACATCGGGCAGGGCTACGAGCAGTACTTC

v_call: TRBV7-9
d_call: NA
j_call: TRBJ2-5
clone_size: few
cdr3_aa: CASSLGTPKGETQYF
cdr3_nt: TGTGCCAGCAGCTTAGGGACCCCTAAGGGAGAGACCCAGTACTTC

v_call: TRBV4-3
d_call: TRBD2
j_call: TRBJ2-5
clone_size: few
cdr3_aa: CASSLTGTTAETQYF
cdr3_nt: TGCGCCAGCAGCCTCACCGGGACTACGGCAGAGACCCAGTACTTC